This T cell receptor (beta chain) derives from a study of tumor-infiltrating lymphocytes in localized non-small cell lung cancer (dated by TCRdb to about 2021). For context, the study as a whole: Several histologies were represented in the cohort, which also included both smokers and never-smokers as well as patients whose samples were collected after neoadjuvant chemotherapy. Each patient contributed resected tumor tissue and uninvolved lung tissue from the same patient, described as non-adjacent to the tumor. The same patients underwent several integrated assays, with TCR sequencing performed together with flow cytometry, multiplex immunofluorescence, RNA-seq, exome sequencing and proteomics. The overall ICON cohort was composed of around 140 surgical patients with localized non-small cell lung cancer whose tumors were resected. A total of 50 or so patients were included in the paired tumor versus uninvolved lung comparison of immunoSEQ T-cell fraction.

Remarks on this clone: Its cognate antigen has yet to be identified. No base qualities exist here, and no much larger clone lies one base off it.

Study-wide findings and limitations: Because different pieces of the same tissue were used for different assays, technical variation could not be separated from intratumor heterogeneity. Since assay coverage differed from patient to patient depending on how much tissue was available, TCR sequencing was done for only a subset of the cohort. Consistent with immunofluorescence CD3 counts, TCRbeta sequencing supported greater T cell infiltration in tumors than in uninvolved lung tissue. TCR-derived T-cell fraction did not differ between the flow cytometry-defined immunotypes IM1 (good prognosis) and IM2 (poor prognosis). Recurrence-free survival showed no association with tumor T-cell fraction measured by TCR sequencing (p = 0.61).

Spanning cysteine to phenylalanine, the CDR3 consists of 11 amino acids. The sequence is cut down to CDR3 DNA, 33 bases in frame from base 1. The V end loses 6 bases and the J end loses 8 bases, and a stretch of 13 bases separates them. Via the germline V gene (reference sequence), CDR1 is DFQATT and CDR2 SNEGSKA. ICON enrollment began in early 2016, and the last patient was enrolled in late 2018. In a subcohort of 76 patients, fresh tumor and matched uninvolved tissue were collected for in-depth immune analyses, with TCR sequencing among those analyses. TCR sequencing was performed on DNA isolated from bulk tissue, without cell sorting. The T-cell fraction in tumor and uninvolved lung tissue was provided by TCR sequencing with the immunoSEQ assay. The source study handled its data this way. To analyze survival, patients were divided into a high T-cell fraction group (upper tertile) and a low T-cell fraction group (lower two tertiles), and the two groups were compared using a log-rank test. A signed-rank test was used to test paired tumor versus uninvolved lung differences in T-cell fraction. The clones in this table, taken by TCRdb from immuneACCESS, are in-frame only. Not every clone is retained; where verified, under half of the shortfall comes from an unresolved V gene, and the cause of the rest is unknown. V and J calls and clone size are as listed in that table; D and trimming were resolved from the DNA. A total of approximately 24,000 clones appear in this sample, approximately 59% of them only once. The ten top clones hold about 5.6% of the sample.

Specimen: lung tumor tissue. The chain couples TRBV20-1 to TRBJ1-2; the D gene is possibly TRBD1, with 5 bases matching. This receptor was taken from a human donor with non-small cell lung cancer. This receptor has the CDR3 CSASSGLGYTF. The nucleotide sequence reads TGCAGTGCCTCCTCAGGGCTGGGCTACACCTTC.